The entry that follows covers one TCR beta chain sequence. The antigen is unknown. Sequence at one end of the junction differs from germline and may be a read error. TCRdb's table, derived via immunoSEQ multiplex PCR, lists solely in-frame clones and lacks some. The sample contains around 140,000 clones, roughly nine tenths of which appear only once. This specimen belongs to a study of T cell responses to AZD1222 COVID-19 vaccine. Whole-study findings and limits: The breadth and depth of Spike-specific TCRs increased once two AZD1222 doses had been given. Most donors were white British, females outnumbered males, and clonal diversity was possibly underestimated. Every sample of the repertoires postdated the peak T cell response.

The germline V gene has CDR1 WNHNN and CDR2 SYGVQD (reference sequence). The CDR3 is made up of 17 amino acids. This chain links TRBV10-1 with TRBJ1-1, with D perhaps matching TRBD1 (5 bases). This sequence was found in an adult who received the AZD1222 COVID-19 vaccine. The source material was peripheral blood, sampled 28 days after the second AZD1222 dose. DNA of the CDR3: TGCGCCAGCAGCGAGTTGGGATGGGGCAACCCGAACACTGAAGCTTTCTTT. Its translation is CASSELGWGNPNTEAFF.